Listed below are T cell receptor beta chains from one sample, sequenced in a study of control samples from healthy donors and cancer patients. Generated by immunoSEQ multiplex PCR, the TCRdb table keeps only in-frame clones and is missing some. This sample carries about 130,000 clones, roughly 94% of them seen once, and the ten largest clones take 12% to 15%. Material: PBMCs. The receptors originated from a man in his 60s with colorectal cancer. CDR3s include the opening cysteine and the closing phenylalanine or tryptophan. D genes are given only for firm matches. Only some rows state a clone size, as once, few, many or a class for expanded clones.

V gene	J gene	D gene	clone size	CDR3 DNA	CDR3 protein
TRBV19	TRBJ1-6	-	-	TGTGCCAGTACCTCGGGACTGTATAATTCACCCCTCCACTTT	CASTSGLYNSPLHF
TRBV6-4	TRBJ1-5	TRBD1	-	TGTGCCAGCAGTGCTGGGACAGGTGGTGGTCAGCCCCAGCATTTT	CASSAGTGGGQPQHF
TRBV6-5	TRBJ1-1	-	once	TGTGCCACCCAAAGTCGGACTGAAGCTTTCTTT	CATQSRTEAFF
TRBV30	TRBJ1-6	-	-	TGTGCCTGGAGTGTGAAGGATAATTCACCCCTCCACTTT	CAWSVKDNSPLHF
TRBV19	TRBJ2-3	TRBD1	-	TGTGCCAGTAGTGACCGACAGGGGGCGGTGACAGATACGCAGTATTTT	CASSDRQGAVTDTQYF
TRBV27	TRBJ1-1	-	-	TGTGCCAGCAGTTTTCGGGGGCTCAACACTGAAGCTTTCTTT	CASSFRGLNTEAFF
TRBV10-2	TRBJ1-1	-	-	TGCGCCAGCAGAATCCAGGGAGAGACTGAAGCTTTCTTT	CASRIQGETEAFF
TRBV27	TRBJ1-4	-	-	TGTGCCAGCATGGGGGCGGCCAATGAAAAACTGTTTTTT	CASMGAANEKLFF
TRBV6-5	TRBJ1-3	-	-	TGTGCCAGCAGTTACTCGCCTGGAAACACCATATATTTT	CASSYSPGNTIYF
TRBV19	TRBJ1-3	TRBD1	-	TGTGCCAGTAGTATTGGGAGGGGGCCGCCACACTCTGGAAACACCATATATTTT	CASSIGRGPPHSGNTIYF
TRBV9	TRBJ2-1	TRBD2	-	TGTGCCAGCAGCGTAGGTAGCGGGGGGCCCCCTTACAATGAGCAGTTCTTC	CASSVGSGGPPYNEQFF
TRBV11-2	TRBJ2-5	-	-	TGTGCCAGCAGCTTTGGGGGAGAGACCCAGTACTTC	CASSFGGETQYF
TRBV6-2/TRBV6-3	TRBJ2-3	TRBD2	-	TGTGCCAGCAGTTATAGCGGGGGTAACACAGATACGCAGTATTTT	CASSYSGGNTDTQYF
TRBV27	TRBJ2-1	-	once	TGTGCCAGCAGTTTATCTCACCTAAGACCCTACAATGAGCAGTTCTTC	CASSLSHLRPYNEQFF
TRBV5-4	TRBJ2-7	-	-	TGTGCCAGCAGCTTTCAGGGGAGGCCCTACGAGCAGTACTTC	CASSFQGRPYEQYF
TRBV10-2	TRBJ1-4	TRBD1	-	TGCGCCAGCAGCCGGGACAGGGATGAAAAACTGTTTTTT	CASSRDRDEKLFF
TRBV5-1	TRBJ2-1	TRBD2	-	TGCGCCAGCAGCTTAAGCGGGGGGCGCTACAATGAGCAGTTCTTC	CASSLSGGRYNEQFF
TRBV4-3	TRBJ1-1	-	once	TGCGCCAGCAGCCTGACCAGAGAATCAAGTATAAACACTGAAGCTTTCTTT	CASSLTRESSINTEAFF
TRBV6-2/TRBV6-3	TRBJ2-7	TRBD2	-	TGTGCCAGCAGCTGGGGGGCTAGCGGGGACAGCTCCTACGAGCAGTACTTC	CASSWGASGDSSYEQYF
TRBV7-9	TRBJ1-4	-	once	TGTGCCAGCAGCTCGAGTGAAAAACTGTTTTTT	CASSSSEKLFF
TRBV19	TRBJ2-1	TRBD1	-	TGTGCCAGTGGCACCGGGACAGGGTACAATGAGCAGTTCTTC	CASGTGTGYNEQFF
TRBV10-1	TRBJ1-4	TRBD1	once	TGCGCCAGCAGTGAGGGCAGGGGGCTAACTAATGAAAAACTGTTTTTT	CASSEGRGLTNEKLFF
TRBV19	TRBJ1-1	-	few	TGTGCCAGTAGGATGGAAGGACTTGAAGCTTTCTTT	CASRMEGLEAFF
TRBV7-2	TRBJ1-5	TRBD1	-	TGTGCCAGCAGCGCAGGGGGACAGACCAATCAGCCCCAGCATTTT	CASSAGGQTNQPQHF
TRBV5-4	TRBJ1-2	TRBD1	-	TGTGCCAGCAGCTTGGGAGGACAGGATTATAACTATGGCTACACCTTC	CASSLGGQDYNYGYTF
TRBV27	TRBJ1-6	TRBD1	-	TGTGCCAGCTCGCCATGGACAGGGGGTTCACCCCTCCACTTT	CASSPWTGGSPLHF
TRBV7-6	TRBJ2-2	-	-	TGTGCCAGCAGCTTAGTATCGGGGGCGAACACCGGGGAGCTGTTTTTT	CASSLVSGANTGELFF
TRBV9	TRBJ2-1	-	-	TGTGCCAGCAGCGTAGGTTCGGCGAGCTCCTACAATGAGCAGTTCTTC	CASSVGSASSYNEQFF
TRBV11-2	TRBJ1-6	-	-	TGTGCCAGCAGCTTAGGTTTGGGCCACAATTCACCCCTCCACTTT	CASSLGLGHNSPLHF
TRBV5-6	TRBJ2-7	TRBD1	-	TGTGCCAGCAGCTGGGACAGGGGTTACGAGCAGTACTTC	CASSWDRGYEQYF
TRBV9	TRBJ1-5	-	-	TGTGCCAGCAGCGCCCGGCCCGATCAGCCCCAGCATTTT	CASSARPDQPQHF
TRBV29-1	TRBJ1-2	-	-	TGCAGCGCCGAAAATGGGAATGGCTACACCTTC	CSAENGNGYTF
TRBV10-3	TRBJ1-2	TRBD1	-	TGTGCCATCAGTGAGGGGGACAGGAACTATGGCTACACCTTC	CAISEGDRNYGYTF
TRBV4-3	TRBJ1-5	-	-	TGCGCCAGCAGCCAAGATACGGACAATCAGCCCCAGCATTTT	CASSQDTDNQPQHF
TRBV29-1	TRBJ2-2	TRBD2	-	TGCAGCGTTGGACTAGCGGGTGAAGGGGAGCTGTTTTTT	CSVGLAGEGELFF
TRBV5-6	TRBJ1-2	-	once	TGTGCCAGCAGCTTGATACAGGGCTACACCTTC	CASSLIQGYTF
TRBV18	TRBJ1-3	-	-	TGTGCCAGCTCACCAAGGTCGGAGGTTGACACCATATATTTT	CASSPRSEVDTIYF
TRBV4-1	TRBJ2-5	TRBD2	-	TGCGCCAGCAGCCCTACTAGCGCAGTAGAGACCCAGTACTTC	CASSPTSAVETQYF
TRBV4-2	TRBJ1-2	-	-	TGTGCCAGCAGCCAAGATCTGGGGACCTACACCTTC	CASSQDLGTYTF
TRBV10-3	TRBJ2-3	TRBD2	-	TGTGCCATCAGTGAACAAGGGAGGGCAGATACGCAGTATTTT	CAISEQGRADTQYF
TRBV19	TRBJ2-2	TRBD1	-	TGTGCCAGCCAGGACAGGGGGCAAACCGGGGAGCTGTTTTTT	CASQDRGQTGELFF
TRBV24-1	TRBJ2-5	-	-	TGTGCCACCAGTGATTCCACGGGACCGAACCAAGAGACCCAGTACTTC	CATSDSTGPNQETQYF
TRBV27	TRBJ1-6	TRBD1	-	TGTGCCAGCAGTCACGGGACAGTCTATAATTCACCCCTCCACTTT	CASSHGTVYNSPLHF
TRBV11-2	TRBJ1-2	TRBD1	-	TGTGCCAGCAGCTTGTGGGACAGGGAAGATGGCTACACCTTC	CASSLWDREDGYTF
TRBV6-5	TRBJ1-5	-	-	TGTGCCAGCAGACCCCCGGGACGGAACAATCAGCCCCAGCATTTT	CASRPPGRNNQPQHF
TRBV2	TRBJ2-5	-	-	TGTGCCACCTCAGGAGGGTTCCAAGAGACCCAGTACTTC	CATSGGFQETQYF
TRBV11-3	TRBJ1-1	TRBD1	-	TGTGCCAGCAGCGATTCGGGACAGGGCTCAGCTGAAGCTTTCTTT	CASSDSGQGSAEAFF
TRBV7-2	TRBJ1-4	-	-	TGTGCCAGCAGCTTAGGGGGATCTAATGAAAAACTGTTTTTT	CASSLGGSNEKLFF
TRBV7-2	TRBJ2-2	-	-	TGTGCCAGCAGCTTAGCTGGCTCCTCCGGGGAGCTGTTTTTT	CASSLAGSSGELFF
TRBV6-5	TRBJ1-2	TRBD1	once	TGTGCCAGCAGGACAGGGGACTATGGCTACACCTTC	CASRTGDYGYTF